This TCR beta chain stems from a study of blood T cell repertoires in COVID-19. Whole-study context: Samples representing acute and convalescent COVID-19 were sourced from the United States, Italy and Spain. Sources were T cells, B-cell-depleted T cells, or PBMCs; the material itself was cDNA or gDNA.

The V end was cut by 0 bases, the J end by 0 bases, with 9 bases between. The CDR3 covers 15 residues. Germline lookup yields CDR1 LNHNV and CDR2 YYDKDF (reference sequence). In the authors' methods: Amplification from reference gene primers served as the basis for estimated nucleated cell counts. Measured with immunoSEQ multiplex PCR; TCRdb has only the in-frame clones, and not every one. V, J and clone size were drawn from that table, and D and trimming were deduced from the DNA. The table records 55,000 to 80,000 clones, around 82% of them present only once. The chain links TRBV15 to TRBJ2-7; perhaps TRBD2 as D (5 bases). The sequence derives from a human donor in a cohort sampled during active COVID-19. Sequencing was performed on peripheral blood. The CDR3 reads CATSRDRTDSYEQYF. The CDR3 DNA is TGTGCCACCAGCAGAGATAGGACTGACTCCTACGAGCAGTACTTC.